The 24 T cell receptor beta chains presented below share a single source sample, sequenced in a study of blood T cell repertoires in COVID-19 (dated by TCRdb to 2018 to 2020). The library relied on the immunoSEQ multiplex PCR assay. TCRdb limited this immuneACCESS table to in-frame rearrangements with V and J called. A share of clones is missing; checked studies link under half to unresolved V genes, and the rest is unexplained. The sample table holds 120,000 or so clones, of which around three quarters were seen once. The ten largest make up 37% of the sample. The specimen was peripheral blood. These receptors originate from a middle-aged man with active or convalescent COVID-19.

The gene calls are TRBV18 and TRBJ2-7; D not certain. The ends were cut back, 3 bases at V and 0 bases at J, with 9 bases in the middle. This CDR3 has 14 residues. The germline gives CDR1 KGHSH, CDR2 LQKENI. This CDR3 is CASSPDTYSYEQYF. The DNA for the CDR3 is TGTGCCAGCTCACCTGACACTTACTCCTACGAGCAGTACTTC. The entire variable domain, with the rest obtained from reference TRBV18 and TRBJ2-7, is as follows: NAGVMQNPRHLVRRRGQEARLRCSPMKGHSHVYWYRQLPEEGLKFMVYLQKENIIDESGMPKERFSAEFPKEGPSILRIQQVVRGDSAAYFCASSPDTYSYEQYFGPGTRLTVT.

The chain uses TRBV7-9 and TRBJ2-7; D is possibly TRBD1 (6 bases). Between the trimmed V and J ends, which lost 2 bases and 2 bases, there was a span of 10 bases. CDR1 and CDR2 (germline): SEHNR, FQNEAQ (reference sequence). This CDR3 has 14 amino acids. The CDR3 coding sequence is TGTGCCAGCAGCTTACAGGGGTCGACCTACGAGCAGTACTTC. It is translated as CASSLQGSTYEQYF.

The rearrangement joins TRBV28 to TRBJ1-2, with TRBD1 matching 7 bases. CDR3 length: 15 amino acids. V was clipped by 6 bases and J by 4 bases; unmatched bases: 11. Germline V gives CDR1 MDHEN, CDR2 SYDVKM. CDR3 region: CASSGGDSSSYGYTF. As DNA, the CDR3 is TGTGCCAGCAGCGGTGGGGACAGCTCTTCCTATGGCTACACCTTC.

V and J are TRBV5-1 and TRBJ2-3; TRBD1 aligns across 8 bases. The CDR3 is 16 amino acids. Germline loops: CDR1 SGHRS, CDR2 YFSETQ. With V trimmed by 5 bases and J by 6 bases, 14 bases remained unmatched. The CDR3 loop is CASRSLGTGRFDTQYF. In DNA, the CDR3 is TGCGCCAGCAGATCCCTAGGGACAGGACGGTTCGATACGCAGTATTTT.

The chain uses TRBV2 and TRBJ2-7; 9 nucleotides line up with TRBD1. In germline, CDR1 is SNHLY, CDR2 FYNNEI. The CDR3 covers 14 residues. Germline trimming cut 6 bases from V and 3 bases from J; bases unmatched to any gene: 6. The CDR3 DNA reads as TGTGCCAGCAGGCCGGGACAGGGAGTCTACGAGCAGTACTTC. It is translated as CASRPGQGVYEQYF.

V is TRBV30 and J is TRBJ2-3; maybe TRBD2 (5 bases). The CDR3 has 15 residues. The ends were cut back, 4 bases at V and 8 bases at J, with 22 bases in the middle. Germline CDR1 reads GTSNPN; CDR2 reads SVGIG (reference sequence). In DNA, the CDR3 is TGTGCCTGGACACCACGGACTGGGGTCGGAGGTACGCAGTATTTT. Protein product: CAWTPRTGVGGTQYF.

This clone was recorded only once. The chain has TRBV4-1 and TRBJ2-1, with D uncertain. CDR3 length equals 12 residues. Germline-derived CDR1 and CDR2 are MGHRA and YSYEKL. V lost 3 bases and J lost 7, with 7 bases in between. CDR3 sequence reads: CASSHIRNEQFF. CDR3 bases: TGCGCCAGCAGCCATATCCGTAATGAGCAGTTCTTC.

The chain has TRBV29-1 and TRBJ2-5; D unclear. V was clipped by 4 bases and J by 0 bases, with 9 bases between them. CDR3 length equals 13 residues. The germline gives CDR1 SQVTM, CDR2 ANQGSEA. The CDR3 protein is CSVAQMYQETQYF. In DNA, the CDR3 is TGCAGCGTTGCTCAGATGTACCAAGAGACCCAGTACTTC. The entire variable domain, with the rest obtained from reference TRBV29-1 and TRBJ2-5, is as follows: SAVISQKPSRDICQRGTSLTIQCQVDSQVTMMFWYRQQPGQSLTLIATANQGSEATYESGFVIDKFPISRPNLTFSTLTVSNMSPEDSSIYLCSVAQMYQETQYFGPGTRLLVL.

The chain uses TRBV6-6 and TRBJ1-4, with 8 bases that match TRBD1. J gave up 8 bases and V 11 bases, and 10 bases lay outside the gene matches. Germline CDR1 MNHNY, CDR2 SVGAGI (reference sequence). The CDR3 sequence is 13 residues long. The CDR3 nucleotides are TGTGCCTCCTTAAGACAGGGGAACGAAAAACTGTTTTTT. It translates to CASLRQGNEKLFF.

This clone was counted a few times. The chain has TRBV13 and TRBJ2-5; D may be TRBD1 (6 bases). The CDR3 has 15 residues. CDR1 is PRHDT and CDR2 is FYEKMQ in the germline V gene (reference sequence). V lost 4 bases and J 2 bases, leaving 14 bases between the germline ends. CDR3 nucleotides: TGTGCCAGCAGCTCGACAGGAGATTTACAAGAGACCCAGTACTTC. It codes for CASSSTGDLQETQYF.

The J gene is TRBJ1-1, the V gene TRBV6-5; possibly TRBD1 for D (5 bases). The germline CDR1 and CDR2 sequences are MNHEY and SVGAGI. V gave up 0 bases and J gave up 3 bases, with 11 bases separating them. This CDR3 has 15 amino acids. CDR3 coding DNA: TGTGCCAGCAGTTACTCATTCGGGGGGGACACTGAAGCTTTCTTT. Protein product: CASSYSFGGDTEAFF.

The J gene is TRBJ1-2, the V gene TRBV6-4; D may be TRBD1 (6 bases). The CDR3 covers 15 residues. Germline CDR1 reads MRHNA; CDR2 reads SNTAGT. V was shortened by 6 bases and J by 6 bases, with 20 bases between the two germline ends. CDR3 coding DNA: TGTGCCAGCAGCGGAGACAAGGGACACTCCCATGGCTACACCTTC. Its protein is CASSGDKGHSHGYTF.

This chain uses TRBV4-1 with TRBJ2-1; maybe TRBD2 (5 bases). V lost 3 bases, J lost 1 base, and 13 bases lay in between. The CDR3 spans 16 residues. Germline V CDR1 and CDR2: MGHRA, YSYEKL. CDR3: CASSQESEGSYNEQFF. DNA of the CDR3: TGCGCCAGCAGCCAGGAGAGTGAGGGATCCTACAATGAGCAGTTCTTC.

This CDR3 reads CASGKSPGSYNSPLHF. The CDR3 DNA reads as TGTGCCAGCGGCAAGTCGCCCGGGTCCTATAATTCACCCCTCCACTTT. The J gene is TRBJ1-6, the V gene TRBV7-2, with D hard to call. V lost 8 bases and J lost 1, with 15 bases in between. CDR3 length equals 16 residues. Germline V gene sequence: CDR1 SGHTA, CDR2 FQGNSA. Supplemented by reference TRBV7-2 and TRBJ1-6, the full variable domain reads GAGVSQSPSNKVTEKGKDVELRCDPISGHTALYWYRQSLGQGLEFLIYFQGNSAPDKSGLPSDRFSAERTGGSVSTLTIQRTQQEDSAVYLCASGKSPGSYNSPLHFGNGTRLTVT.

CDR3 sequence (DNA): TGTGCCAGTAACACATACCTGGGCAGGGGGGAACTGTTTTTT. It yields the protein CASNTYLGRGELFF. The chain couples TRBV19 to TRBJ1-4; 7 positions agree with TRBD1. The V gene end was trimmed by 7 bases and the J gene end by 12 bases; junction bases not matched to a gene: 14. The CDR3 sequence is 14 residues long. Germline V gene data show CDR1 as LNHDA and CDR2 as SQIVND (reference sequence).

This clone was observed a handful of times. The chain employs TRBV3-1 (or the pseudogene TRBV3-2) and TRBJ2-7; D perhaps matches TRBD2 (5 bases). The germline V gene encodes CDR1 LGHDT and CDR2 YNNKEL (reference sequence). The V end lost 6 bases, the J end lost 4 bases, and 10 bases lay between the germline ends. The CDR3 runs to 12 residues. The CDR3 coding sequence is TGTGCCAGCAGGTACGGGAATTACGAGCAGTACTTC. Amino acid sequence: CASRYGNYEQYF.

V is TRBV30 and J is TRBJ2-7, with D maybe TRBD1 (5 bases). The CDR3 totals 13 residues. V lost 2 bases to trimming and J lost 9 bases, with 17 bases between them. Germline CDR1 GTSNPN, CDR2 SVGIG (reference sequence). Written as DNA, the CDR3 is TGTGCCTGGAGTACCGGTGGGGCTGTCTGGCAGTACTTC. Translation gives CAWSTGGAVWQYF.

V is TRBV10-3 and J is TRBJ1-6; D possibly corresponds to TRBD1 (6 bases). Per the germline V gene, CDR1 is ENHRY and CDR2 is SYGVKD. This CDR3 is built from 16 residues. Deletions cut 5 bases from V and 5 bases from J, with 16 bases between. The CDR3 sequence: CAISTNRAGDNSPLHF. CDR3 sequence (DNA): TGTGCCATCAGTACTAACAGGGCCGGGGATAATTCACCCCTCCACTTT.

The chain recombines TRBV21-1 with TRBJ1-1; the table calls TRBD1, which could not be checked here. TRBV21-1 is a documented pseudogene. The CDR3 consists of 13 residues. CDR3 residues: CASPGDNQGRAFF. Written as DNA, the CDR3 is TGTGCCTCCCCAGGTGACAACCAGGGTCGAGCTTTCTTT.

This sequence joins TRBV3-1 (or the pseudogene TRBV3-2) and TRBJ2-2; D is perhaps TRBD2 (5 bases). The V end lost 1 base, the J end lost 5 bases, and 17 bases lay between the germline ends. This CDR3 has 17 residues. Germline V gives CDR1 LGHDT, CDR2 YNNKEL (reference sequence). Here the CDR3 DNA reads TGTGCCAGCAGCCAAGGCACTAGGGTCTTGAGTACCGGGGAGCTGTTTTTT. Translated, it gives CASSQGTRVLSTGELFF.

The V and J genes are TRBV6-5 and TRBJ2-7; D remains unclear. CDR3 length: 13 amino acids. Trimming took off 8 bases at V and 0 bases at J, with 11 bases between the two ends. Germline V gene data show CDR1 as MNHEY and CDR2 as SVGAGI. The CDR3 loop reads CASAGRISYEQYF. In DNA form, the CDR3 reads TGTGCCAGCGCAGGCAGGATCTCCTACGAGCAGTACTTC.

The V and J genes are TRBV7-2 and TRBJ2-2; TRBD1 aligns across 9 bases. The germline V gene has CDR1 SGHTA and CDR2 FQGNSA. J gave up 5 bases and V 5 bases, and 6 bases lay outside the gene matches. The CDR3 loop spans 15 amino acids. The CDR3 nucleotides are TGTGCCAGCAGCCCACAGGGGGCAGGAACCGGGGAGCTGTTTTTT. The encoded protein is CASSPQGAGTGELFF.

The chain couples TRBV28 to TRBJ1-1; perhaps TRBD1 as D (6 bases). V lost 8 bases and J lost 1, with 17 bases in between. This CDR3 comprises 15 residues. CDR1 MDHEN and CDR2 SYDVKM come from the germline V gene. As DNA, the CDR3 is TGTGCCAGCCGAGTAAAACAGGGACGGAACACTGAAGCTTTCTTT. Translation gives CASRVKQGRNTEAFF.

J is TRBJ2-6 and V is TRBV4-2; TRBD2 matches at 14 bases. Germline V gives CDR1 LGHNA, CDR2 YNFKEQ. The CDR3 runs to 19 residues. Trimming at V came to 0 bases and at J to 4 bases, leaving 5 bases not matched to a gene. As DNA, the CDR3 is TGTGCCAGCAGCCAAGATCGAGGACTAGCGGGAGGAGGGGCCAACGTCCTGACTTTC. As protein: CASSQDRGLAGGGANVLTF.